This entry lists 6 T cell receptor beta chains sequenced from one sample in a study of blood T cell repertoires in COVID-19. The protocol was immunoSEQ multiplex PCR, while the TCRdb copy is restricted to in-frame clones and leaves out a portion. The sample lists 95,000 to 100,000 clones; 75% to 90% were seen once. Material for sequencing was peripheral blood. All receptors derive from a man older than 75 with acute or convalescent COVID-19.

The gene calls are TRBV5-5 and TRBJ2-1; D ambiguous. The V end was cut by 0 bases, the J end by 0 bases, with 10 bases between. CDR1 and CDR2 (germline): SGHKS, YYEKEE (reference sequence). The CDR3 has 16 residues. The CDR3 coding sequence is TGTGCCAGCAGCTTGGTCGGGTGGAGCTCCTACAATGAGCAGTTCTTC. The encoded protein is CASSLVGWSSYNEQFF.

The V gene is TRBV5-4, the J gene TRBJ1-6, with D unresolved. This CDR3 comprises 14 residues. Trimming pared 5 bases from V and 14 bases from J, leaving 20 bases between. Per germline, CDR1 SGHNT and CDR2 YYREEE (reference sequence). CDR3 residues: CASRPDRSGGTLHF. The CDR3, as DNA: TGTGCCAGCAGGCCAGACCGTTCCGGCGGCACCCTCCACTTT.

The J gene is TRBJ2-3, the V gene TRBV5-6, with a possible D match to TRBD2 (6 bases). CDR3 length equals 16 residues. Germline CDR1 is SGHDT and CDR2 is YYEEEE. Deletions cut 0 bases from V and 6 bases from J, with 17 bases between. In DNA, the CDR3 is TGTGCCAGCAGCTTGGTAGCGGCGACCATAGTTGATACGCAGTATTTT. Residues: CASSLVAATIVDTQYF.

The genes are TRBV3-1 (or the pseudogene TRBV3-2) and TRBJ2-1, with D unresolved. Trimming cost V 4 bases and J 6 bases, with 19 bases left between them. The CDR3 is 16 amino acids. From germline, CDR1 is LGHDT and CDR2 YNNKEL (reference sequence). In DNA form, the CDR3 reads TGTGCCAGCAGCCCGGAGATGGGTACCTTTGCCAATGAGCAGTTCTTC. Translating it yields CASSPEMGTFANEQFF.

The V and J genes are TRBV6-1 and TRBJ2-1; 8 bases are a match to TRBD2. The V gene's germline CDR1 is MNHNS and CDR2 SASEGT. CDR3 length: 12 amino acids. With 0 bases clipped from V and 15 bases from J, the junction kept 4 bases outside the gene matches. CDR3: CASSEAQRERFF. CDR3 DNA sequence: TGTGCCAGCAGTGAAGCGCAGCGGGAGAGGTTCTTC.

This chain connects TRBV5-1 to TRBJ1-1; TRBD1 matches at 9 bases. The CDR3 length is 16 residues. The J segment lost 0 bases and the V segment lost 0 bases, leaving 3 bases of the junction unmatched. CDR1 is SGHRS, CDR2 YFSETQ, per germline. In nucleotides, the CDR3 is TGCGCCAGCAGCTTGGGGACAGGGGCTCTGAACACTGAAGCTTTCTTT. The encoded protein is CASSLGTGALNTEAFF. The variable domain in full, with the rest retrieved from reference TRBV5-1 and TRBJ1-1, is KAGVTQTPRYLIKTRGQQVTLSCSPISGHRSVSWYQQTPGQGLQFLFEYFSETQRNKGNFPGRFSGRQFSNSRSEMNVSTLELGDSALYLCASSLGTGALNTEAFFGQGTRLTVV.